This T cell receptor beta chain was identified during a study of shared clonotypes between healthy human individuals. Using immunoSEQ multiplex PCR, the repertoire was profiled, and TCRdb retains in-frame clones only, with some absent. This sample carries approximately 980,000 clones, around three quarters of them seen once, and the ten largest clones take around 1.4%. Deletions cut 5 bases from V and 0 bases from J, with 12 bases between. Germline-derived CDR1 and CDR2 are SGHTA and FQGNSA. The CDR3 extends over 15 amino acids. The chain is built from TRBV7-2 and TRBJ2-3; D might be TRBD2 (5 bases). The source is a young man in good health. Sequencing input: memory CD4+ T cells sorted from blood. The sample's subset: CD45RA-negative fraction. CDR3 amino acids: CASSPEGSSTDTQYF. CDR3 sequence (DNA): TGTGCCAGCAGCCCTGAGGGCTCTAGCACAGATACGCAGTATTTT.